This T cell receptor beta chain was sequenced in a study of T cells after yellow fever vaccination. Background on the study: Each low-cell-number fraction was prepared by means of SMART-Seq v4 Ultra Low Input. Broader study findings: A limited proportion of clonotypes was detected within both the CD4 and CD8 compartments.

Synthesis of TCR cDNA relied on 5'RACE template switching, which attached a universal primer site and UMIs. Each CDR3 protein is one row after TCRdb ran MiXCR on the 5' RACE reads. This table holds 400,000 to 650,000 distinct CDR3 sequences, 20% to 25% found once. Trimming stripped 4 bases from V and 6 bases from J, with 11 bases between. The germline V gene has CDR1 SGHTA and CDR2 FQGNSA. The CDR3 covers 13 residues. This clonotype was picked up a small number of times. Its antigen is undetermined. The genes are TRBV7-2 and TRBJ2-3, with D tentatively TRBD2 (5 bases). The sequence derives from a man between 18 and 29 years old who received the YFV17D yellow fever vaccine. Sequenced here: PBMCs, sampled roughly 20 days after the first yellow fever vaccination. Written as DNA, the CDR3 is TGTGCCAGCAGCTCTAGACGGAGGGATACGCAGTATTTT. Its protein is CASSSRRRDTQYF.